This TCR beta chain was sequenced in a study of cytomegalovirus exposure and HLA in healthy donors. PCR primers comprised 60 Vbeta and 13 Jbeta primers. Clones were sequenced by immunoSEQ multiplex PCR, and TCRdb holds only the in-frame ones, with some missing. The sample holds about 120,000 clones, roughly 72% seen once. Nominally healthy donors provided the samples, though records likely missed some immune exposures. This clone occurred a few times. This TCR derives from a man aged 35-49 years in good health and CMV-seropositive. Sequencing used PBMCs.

In nucleotides, the CDR3 is TGTGCCAGCAGCCCGGGACTAGCGGGACCGTACGAGCAGTACTTC. This codes for CASSPGLAGPYEQYF. The chain joins TRBV11-2 to TRBJ2-7; 13 positions match TRBD2. Germline values: CDR1 SGHAT, CDR2 FQNNGV. This CDR3 is built from 15 residues. The V segment lost 5 bases and the J segment 4 bases; nucleotides outside the gene matches: 5.